A selection of T cell receptor beta chains follows, all from one sample in a study of T cells after yellow fever vaccination. MiXCR was run by TCRdb on the 5' RACE reads, yielding one entry per CDR3 protein. The table has approximately 340,000 distinct CDR3 sequences, more than 8.5% seen once. This specimen consisted of PBMCs, obtained on the day of the first yellow fever vaccination. These receptors were taken from a man between 18 and 35 years old who received the YFV17D yellow fever vaccine. CDR3s include the opening cysteine and the closing phenylalanine or tryptophan. A D gene is named only where the DNA matches it firmly. The size of a clone is reported for some rows only, either as once, few or many, or as a class for expanded clones.

.	TRBV5-1	TRBJ1-1	.	TGCGCCAGCAGCTTGACGACAGGAACTAACACTGAAGCTTTCTTT	CASSLTTGTNTEAFF
.	TRBV4-1	TRBJ1-5	.	TGCGCCAGCAGCCCCACGGGAGGGGAGAATCAGCCCCAGCATTTT	CASSPTGGENQPQHF
many	TRBV7-9	TRBJ1-1	.	TGTGCCAGCAGCCGCAGATTGGATACTGAAGCTTTCTTT	CASSRRLDTEAFF
.	TRBV5-4	TRBJ2-2	.	TGTGCCAGCAGACAGGACTCGACCGGGGAGCTGTTTTTT	CASRQDSTGELFF
few	TRBV28	TRBJ2-1	.	TGTGCCAGCAGCCGCCCAAGGGTAGGGCAGTTCTTC	CASSRPRVGQFF
.	TRBV3-1	TRBJ2-3	.	TGTGCCAGCAGCCTATACGGGCAGGGCGCAGATACGCAGTATTTT	CASSLYGQGADTQYF
.	TRBV4-2	TRBJ2-7	.	TGTGCCAGCAGCCAAGATTACGTTTGGACCGAGTCTCTAACCTACGAGCAGTACTTC	CASSQDYVWTESLTYEQYF
few	TRBV5-4	TRBJ2-5	TRBD2	TGTGCCAGCAGCTTGGGTGCGGGGGGGCCCACCATAGGGACCCAGTACTTC	CASSLGAGGPTIGTQYF
.	TRBV20-1	TRBJ1-2	TRBD1	TGCAGTGCGAGCGGGACAGGCTGGAGTACGGCTGGCTACACCTTC	CSASGTGWSTAGYTF
many	TRBV7-9	TRBJ2-2	.	TGTGCCAGCAGCTTGGCAGGGACGAACACCGGGGAGCTGTTTTTT	CASSLAGTNTGELFF
few	TRBV7-2	TRBJ1-1	TRBD1	TGTGCCAGCAAGCCGGGACAGGGCCTTAGGGAAGCTTTCTTT	CASKPGQGLREAFF
.	TRBV7-2	TRBJ2-3	TRBD2	TGTGCCAGCAGCGCGCGGCGGGGGGGCGGGACAGATACGCAGTATTTT	CASSARRGGGTDTQYF
few	TRBV19	TRBJ2-7	TRBD2	TGTGCCAGCGGAGGGACTAGCGGAGCCTACGAGCAGTACTTC	CASGGTSGAYEQYF
.	TRBV3-1	TRBJ1-1	.	TGTGCCAGCAGCCCCCGGGAGCTGAACACTGAAGCTTTCTTT	CASSPRELNTEAFF
.	TRBV6-5	TRBJ1-3	.	TGTGCCAGCAGTTACGGCCGGACCACTGGAAACACCATATATTTT	CASSYGRTTGNTIYF
few	TRBV5-4	TRBJ2-7	.	TGTGCCAGCAACCCGGTAGGGGCAGGGCACGGCGAGCAGTACTTC	CASNPVGAGHGEQYF
many	TRBV5-6	TRBJ2-5	.	TGTGCCAGCAGCTTAGCCGGGATCCGCCAAGAGACCCAGTACTTC	CASSLAGIRQETQYF
few	TRBV5-1	TRBJ2-2	.	TGCGCCAGCAGCTTGATGTCTAGAAATGGGGGGACCGGGGAGCTGTTTTTT	CASSLMSRNGGTGELFF
.	TRBV19	TRBJ1-3	.	TGTGCCAGTAATGCAGCCTCTGGAAACACCATATATTTT	CASNAASGNTIYF
few	TRBV5-4	TRBJ1-6	.	TGTGCCAGCAGCTCTGCTGGGGAGGGTAATTCACCCCTCCACTTT	CASSSAGEGNSPLHF